These 28 T cell receptor beta chains came from one sample sequenced in a study of blood T cell repertoires in COVID-19. Measured with immunoSEQ multiplex PCR; TCRdb has only the in-frame clones, and not every one. The table includes over 400,000 clones, around 90% detected once. The specimen sequenced was peripheral blood. These receptors were obtained from a woman aged 45-65 years with COVID-19, enrolled during active disease.

V and J are TRBV30 and TRBJ2-5; 10 bases line up with TRBD2. J was trimmed by 2 bases and V by 1 base; bases with no gene match: 4. The CDR3 extends over 15 amino acids. CDR1 is GTSNPN and CDR2 is SVGIG in the germline V gene (reference sequence). CDR3 bases: TGTGCCTGGAGTGGGCTAGCGGGGGAACAAGAGACCCAGTACTTC. It translates to CAWSGLAGEQETQYF.

The chain is built from TRBV19 and TRBJ1-2; TRBD1 aligns across 9 bases. The CDR3 is 15 amino acids. V lost 4 bases, J lost 4 bases, and 7 bases stayed unmatched. Germline V gene sequence: CDR1 LNHDA, CDR2 SQIVND (reference sequence). CDR3: CASSTTTGGGYGYTF. The CDR3 DNA sequence: TGTGCCAGTAGTACCACGACAGGGGGAGGCTATGGCTACACCTTC.

This chain uses TRBV14 with TRBJ1-1; TRBD1 aligns across 8 bases. V lost 5 bases and J lost 4; bases outside the gene matches: 6. The CDR3 runs to 14 residues. Germline V gene data show CDR1 as SGHDN and CDR2 as FVKESK. CDR3 nucleotides: TGTGCCAGCAGCTACCTCCAGGGGGCCACTGAAGCTTTCTTT. As protein: CASSYLQGATEAFF.

This chain's CDR3 is CAILGGVNYGYTF. The CDR3 DNA follows: TGTGCCATACTCGGGGGGGTGAACTATGGCTACACCTTC. This chain uses TRBV6-5 with TRBJ1-2; possible D gene TRBD1, 5 bases. Germline V gene lookup returns CDR1 MNHEY and CDR2 SVGAGI. This CDR3 contains 13 residues. Trimming stripped 10 bases from V and 2 bases from J, with 14 bases between.

The gene calls are TRBV11-3 and TRBJ2-6, with 10 nucleotides matching TRBD2. The germline CDR1 and CDR2 sequences are SGHNT and YENEEA. The CDR3 has 16 residues. The junction had 2 bases not matched to a gene; V was cut back by 3 bases and J by 3 bases. CDR3 nucleotide sequence: TGTGCCAGCAGCTTTAGCGGGGGGTATGGGGCCAACGTCCTGACTTTC. Amino acids: CASSFSGGYGANVLTF.

This chain connects TRBV9 to TRBJ1-4, with D uncertain. Per the germline V gene, CDR1 is SGDLS and CDR2 is YYNGEE. Between the trimmed V and J ends, which lost 0 bases and 5 bases, there was a span of 11 bases. This CDR3 spans 15 amino acids. This CDR3 is CASSVVPDTNEKLFF. The CDR3 region has the DNA TGTGCCAGCAGCGTAGTGCCCGACACCAATGAAAAACTGTTTTTT. Supplemented by reference TRBV9 and TRBJ1-4, the full variable domain reads DSGVTQTPKHLITATGQRVTLRCSPRSGDLSVYWYQQSLDQGLQFLIQYYNGEERAKGNILERFSAQQFPDLHSELNLSSLELGDSALYFCASSVVPDTNEKLFFGSGTQLSVL.

The DNA for the CDR3 is TGTGCCAGCACCAGGGGAAAAGAGACCCAGTACTTC. This codes for CASTRGKETQYF. The chain joins TRBV12-3 or TRBV12-4 to TRBJ2-5; D is possibly TRBD1 (6 bases). The CDR3 spans 12 residues. The V end lost 7 bases, the J end lost 3 bases, and 9 bases lay between the germline ends.

J is TRBJ2-2 and V is TRBV6-5; TRBD1 matches 7 bases. J gave up 7 bases and V 7 bases, and 12 bases lay outside the gene matches. Looked up from germline, CDR1 is MNHEY and CDR2 is SVGAGI. This CDR3 comprises 15 residues. CDR3 residues: CASTRDSDSSGELFF. DNA of the CDR3: TGTGCCAGCACCAGGGACAGCGATTCGAGCGGGGAGCTGTTTTTT.

The chain carries TRBV30 and TRBJ1-5; TRBD1 aligns across 8 bases. Germline CDR1 GTSNPN, CDR2 SVGIG (reference sequence). This CDR3 is 13 amino acids long. After removal of 1 base from V and 7 bases from J, the junction contained 3 bases not matched to a gene. The CDR3 sequence is CAWSGGQGQPQHF. CDR3 nucleotides: TGTGCCTGGAGTGGAGGACAGGGACAGCCCCAGCATTTT.

The rearrangement joins TRBV3-1 (or the pseudogene TRBV3-2) to TRBJ1-1; D uncertain. This CDR3 contains 13 residues. Trimming took 1 base from V and 6 from J, leaving 9 bases between them. CDR1 is LGHDT and CDR2 is YNNKEL in the germline V gene (reference sequence). CDR3 residues: CASSQGVTAEAFF. In DNA form, the CDR3 reads TGTGCCAGCAGCCAAGGGGTAACAGCTGAAGCTTTCTTT.

The chain has TRBV3-1 (or the pseudogene TRBV3-2) and TRBJ1-2; 12 nucleotides agree with TRBD1. This CDR3 contains 15 residues. Germline V gene sequence: CDR1 LGHDT, CDR2 YNNKEL (reference sequence). V trimming: 6 bases; J trimming: 8 bases; junction bases outside the gene matches: 10. The CDR3 DNA reads TGTGCCAGCAGGGGCAAGGGACAGGGGGCGGAGGGCTACACCTTC. Its protein is CASRGKGQGAEGYTF.

The chain recombines TRBV11-2 with TRBJ1-4; D remains ambiguous. The CDR3 loop spans 15 amino acids. Germline V gives CDR1 SGHAT, CDR2 FQNNGV. The V and J ends lost 1 base and 5 bases respectively, with 11 bases between them. The CDR3 DNA is TGTGCCAGCAGCTTAGGGGCAGGACTCAATGAAAAACTGTTTTTT. It is translated as CASSLGAGLNEKLFF.

This sequence joins TRBV27 and TRBJ2-5; 7 bases agree with TRBD1. The CDR3 contains 15 residues. J was trimmed by 2 bases and V by 5 bases; bases with no gene match: 8. Germline V lookup: CDR1 MNHEY, CDR2 SMNVEV (reference sequence). Here the CDR3 DNA reads TGTGCCAGCAGTACAAAACAGGGGTCGCAAGAGACCCAGTACTTC. Protein: CASSTKQGSQETQYF.

This chain links TRBV11-2 with TRBJ1-1; the D gene is possibly TRBD1 (5 bases). Germline CDR1 and CDR2: SGHAT and FQNNGV. V was cut by 1 base and J by 11 bases, with 11 bases left in between. The length of the CDR3 is 12 residues. The CDR3 spells CASSLAMGRAFF. The CDR3 DNA sequence: TGTGCCAGCAGCTTAGCCATGGGGCGGGCTTTCTTT. The variable domain in full, completed from reference TRBV11-2 and TRBJ1-1, reads EAGVAQSPRYKIIEKRQSVAFWCNPISGHATLYWYQQILGQGPKLLIQFQNNGVVDDSQLPKDRFSAERLKGVDSTLKIQPAKLEDSAVYLCASSLAMGRAFFGQGTRLTVV.

J is TRBJ2-3 and V is TRBV9, with 12 bases that match TRBD2. Unmatched junction bases numbered 5, after V lost 4 bases and J lost 5 bases. CDR3 length equals 15 residues. CDR1 and CDR2 from the germline V gene are SGDLS and YYNGEE. The chain's CDR3 is CASSLASGGGDTQYF. CDR3 DNA: TGTGCCAGCAGCCTCGCTAGCGGGGGGGGAGATACGCAGTATTTT.

The V gene is TRBV7-9, the J gene TRBJ1-2; 8 nucleotides match TRBD1. This CDR3 region has 13 residues. The junction had 2 bases not matched to a gene; V was cut back by 5 bases and J by 3 bases. Germline V gene sequence: CDR1 SEHNR, CDR2 FQNEAQ (reference sequence). The chain's CDR3 is CASSPQGDYGYTF. CDR3 coding DNA: TGTGCCAGCAGCCCACAGGGGGACTATGGCTACACCTTC.

The chain employs TRBV5-1 and TRBJ2-2; 9 bases fit TRBD1. CDR1 and CDR2 (germline): SGHRS, YFSETQ. CDR3 length: 14 residues. V trimming: 3 bases; J trimming: 6 bases; junction bases outside the gene matches: 3. The CDR3 is CASSWGQGPGELFF. The DNA of the CDR3 is TGCGCCAGCAGCTGGGGACAGGGCCCCGGGGAGCTGTTTTTT.

This clone was counted between two and nine times. V gene TRBV30 combines with J gene TRBJ1-1; D remains ambiguous. V lost 3 bases and J lost 0, with 14 bases in between. The CDR3 length is 15 residues. Germline V gene lookup returns CDR1 GTSNPN and CDR2 SVGIG (reference sequence). In DNA, the CDR3 is TGTGCCTGGAGAGACGGGTTACCGATGAACACTGAAGCTTTCTTT. Residues: CAWRDGLPMNTEAFF.

The chain recombines TRBV27 with TRBJ2-3; a weak D match, TRBD2 (6 bases). This CDR3 has 12 amino acids. Looked up from germline, CDR1 is MNHEY and CDR2 is SMNVEV (reference sequence). V dropped 3 bases and J dropped 11 bases, with 12 bases sitting between them. The CDR3 nucleotides read TGTGCCAGCAGTTTTGGGGGGTATGAGCAGTATTTT. Protein: CASSFGGYEQYF.

This rearrangement joins TRBV25-1 to TRBJ2-3; the match to TRBD2 covers 7 bases. Trimming took 4 bases from V and 3 from J; bases not matched to a gene: 7. This CDR3 is 15 amino acids long. Germline CDR1 reads MGHDK; CDR2 reads SYGVNS. Here the CDR3 DNA reads TGTGCCAGCAGTGCTCGGGGGGTCGGAACAGATACGCAGTATTTT. Its translation is CASSARGVGTDTQYF.

This rearrangement joins TRBV29-1 to TRBJ1-1, with 9 bases lining up with TRBD1. Germline CDR1 reads SQVTM; CDR2 reads ANQGSEA. CDR3 length: 14 residues. Trimming cost V 4 bases and J 6 bases; bases outside gene matches: 9. The CDR3 DNA follows: TGCAGCGTTGTAACAGGGGGCGAGAGGGCTGAAGCTTTCTTT. Translation: CSVVTGGERAEAFF.

The chain recombines TRBV21-1 with TRBJ1-1. TRBV21-1 is noted as a pseudogene. CDR3 length: 13 amino acids. CDR3 residues: CASRRRGGTEAFF. The CDR3 nucleotides read TGTGCCAGCAGAAGGAGGGGGGGCACTGAAGCTTTCTTT.

The rearrangement uses TRBV13 and TRBJ1-4; the D gene is possibly TRBD1 (5 bases). The germline V gene has CDR1 PRHDT and CDR2 FYEKMQ (reference sequence). The CDR3 loop spans 16 amino acids. The V end was cut by 5 bases, the J end by 8 bases, with 21 bases between. The CDR3 sequence is CASSRQPVGGEEKLFF. The CDR3 region has the DNA TGTGCCAGCAGCCGACAGCCCGTGGGGGGGGAAGAAAAACTGTTTTTT. Complete variable domain (other parts from reference TRBV13 and TRBJ1-4): AAGVIQSPRHLIKEKRETATLKCYPIPRHDTVYWYQQGPGQDPQFLISFYEKMQSDKGSIPDRFSAQQFSDYHSELNMSSLELGDSALYFCASSRQPVGGEEKLFFGSGTQLSVL.

V gene TRBV28 combines with J gene TRBJ2-4; 9 nucleotides align to TRBD2. V was clipped by 2 bases and J by 7 bases; unmatched bases: 12. The CDR3 covers 17 residues. Germline CDR1 is MDHEN and CDR2 is SYDVKM. CDR3 amino acids: CASSLSSGGRIRNIQYF. The CDR3 DNA follows: TGTGCCAGCAGTTTAAGTAGCGGGGGCCGAATCAGGAACATTCAGTACTTC.

The J gene is TRBJ2-7, the V gene TRBV3-1 (or the pseudogene TRBV3-2), with 8 bases fitting TRBD1. Per germline, CDR1 LGHDT and CDR2 YNNKEL (reference sequence). The ends lost 1 base at V and 2 bases at J; junction bases unmatched: 4. The CDR3 spans 15 residues. CDR3 sequence reads: CASSQGTGNTYEQYF. Here the CDR3 DNA reads TGTGCCAGCAGCCAAGGGACAGGGAACACCTACGAGCAGTACTTC.

In its sample, this clone was seen a few times. The chain employs TRBV27 and TRBJ1-1; D may be TRBD1 (6 bases). Per germline, CDR1 MNHEY and CDR2 SMNVEV (reference sequence). V gave up 8 bases and J gave up 5 bases, with 18 bases separating them. The CDR3 sequence is 14 residues long. This chain's CDR3 is CASSSVGGLTEAFF. In nucleotides, the CDR3 is TGTGCCAGCTCCTCCGTCGGGGGGCTTACTGAAGCTTTCTTT.

The V gene is TRBV27, the J gene TRBJ1-5, with 8 nucleotides matching TRBD1. This CDR3 contains 15 residues. CDR1 is MNHEY and CDR2 is SMNVEV in the germline V gene (reference sequence). J lost 0 bases, V lost 2 bases, and 0 bases had no gene match. CDR3 amino acids: CASSLGQGSNQPQHF. DNA of the CDR3: TGTGCCAGCAGTTTAGGACAGGGTAGCAATCAGCCCCAGCATTTT.

This clone was seen only once. V gene TRBV5-3 combines with J gene TRBJ1-5; maybe TRBD1 (6 bases). TRBV5-3 is treated as an ORF (open reading frame) with a function not yet certain. The CDR3 covers 15 residues. V lost 3 bases to trimming and J lost 7 bases, with 17 bases between them. CDR3 residues: CARSSRWGPGQPQHF. Here the CDR3 DNA reads TGTGCCAGAAGCTCCCGTTGGGGGCCGGGGCAGCCCCAGCATTTT.